This passage covers 17 T cell receptor beta chains from one sample sequenced in a study of blood T cells in healthy people across ages. Next came a second PCR, run for about 6 to 11 cycles, which used a sample-barcoded 5' primer along with a J-beta primer mix. Using its own MiXCR run on the 5' RACE reads, TCRdb lists one record per CDR3 protein. The repertoire consists of about 1.8 million distinct CDR3 sequences, with roughly 52% occurring once and the leading ten covering more than 2%. Sequenced input: blood. These TCRs come from a middle-aged woman in good health.

This rearrangement joins TRBV7-2 to TRBJ1-6; no definite D call. CDR1 SGHTA and CDR2 FQGNSA come from the germline V gene. V lost 6 bases and J 0 bases, leaving 9 bases between the germline ends. CDR3 length: 15 residues. The CDR3 reads CASSNSRSYNSPLHF. The CDR3 bases are TGTGCCAGCAGTAACAGCCGCTCCTATAATTCACCCCTCCACTTT.

The chain employs TRBV13 and TRBJ1-2, with D tentatively TRBD1 (6 bases). CDR1 and CDR2 from the germline V gene are PRHDT and FYEKMQ (reference sequence). The CDR3 contains 13 residues. The V end lost 5 bases, the J end lost 6 bases, and 13 bases lay between the germline ends. The CDR3 DNA is TGTGCCAGCAGCGTGGACAGTGGTAATGGCTACACCTTC. Translation: CASSVDSGNGYTF.

This clonotype was recorded many times. The chain combines TRBV28 with TRBJ1-2, with D tentatively TRBD1 (6 bases). Trimming left V 5 bases short and J 2 bases short, with 9 bases between. The CDR3 sequence is 13 residues long. Germline V gene data show CDR1 as MDHEN and CDR2 as SYDVKM. The CDR3 DNA is TGTGCCAGCAGTGAAGGACAGAACTATGGCTACACCTTC. It translates to CASSEGQNYGYTF.

This clonotype was seen a few times. CDR3 amino acids: CSASGQGSETQYF. CDR3 sequence (DNA): TGCAGTGCTAGTGGGCAGGGCAGCGAGACCCAGTACTTC. The chain couples TRBV20-1 to TRBJ2-4; D might be TRBD1 (5 bases). The DNA end is a closer match to TRBJ2-5, so the J assignment may be wrong. This CDR3 contains 13 residues. Per the germline V gene, CDR1 is DFQATT and CDR2 is SNEGSKA (reference sequence).

The genes are TRBV12-3 or TRBV12-4 and TRBJ1-1; weak D call: TRBD1 (6 bases). CDR3 length: 13 residues. V was clipped by 5 bases and J by 6 bases, with 13 bases between them. The CDR3 reads CASSVLGAAEAFF. The CDR3 DNA reads TGTGCCAGCAGTGTTCTGGGGGCGGCTGAAGCTTTCTTT.

In its sample, this clonotype was seen a few times. This chain uses TRBV7-8 with TRBJ1-4; D is unresolved. Trimming removed 0 bases at V and 7 bases at J, with 6 bases between. The CDR3 covers 13 residues. Germline V lookup: CDR1 SGHVS, CDR2 FQNEAQ. The CDR3 protein is CASSLAYSEKLFF. Here the CDR3 DNA reads TGTGCCAGCAGCTTAGCGTACTCTGAAAAACTGTTTTTT.

This clonotype was counted only a few times. The chain employs TRBV2 and TRBJ2-4, with D maybe TRBD2 (6 bases). In germline, CDR1 is SNHLY, CDR2 FYNNEI. This CDR3 has 16 residues. The ends were cut back, 6 bases at V and 2 bases at J, with 17 bases in the middle. CDR3 amino acids: CASRHRDSNPKNIQYF. The CDR3 DNA follows: TGTGCCAGCAGACACCGGGACTCCAACCCCAAAAACATTCAGTACTTC.

The sample holds a few counts of this clonotype. The chain joins TRBV6-2 or TRBV6-3 to TRBJ2-5; D perhaps matches TRBD2 (6 bases). This CDR3 is built from 15 residues. V lost 2 bases and J 7 bases, leaving 17 bases between the germline ends. CDR1 MNHEY and CDR2 SVGEGT come from the germline V gene. The CDR3 here is CASSYNGLLFWTQYF. In DNA form, the CDR3 reads TGTGCCAGCAGTTACAATGGACTATTATTTTGGACCCAGTACTTC.

The chain joins TRBV20-1 to TRBJ2-5, with 8 bases matching TRBD1. The J call may be incorrect, as the DNA end agrees better with TRBJ2-7. Germline V gene data show CDR1 as DFQATT and CDR2 as SNEGSKA (reference sequence). The CDR3 extends over 15 amino acids. DNA of the CDR3: TGCAGTGCTAGAGATCTCAGGGGGCGTATCTTCGAGCAGTACTTC. Protein product: CSARDLRGRIFEQYF.

Points on this clonotype: A much larger clone lies a single base off, so this may be a read error. The CDR3 nucleotides read TGTGCCAGCATCCAAGAAGAAGAGCGGGAGACCCAGTACTTC. It is translated as CASIQEEERETQYF. The gene calls are TRBV4-2 and TRBJ2-7; tentatively, D is TRBD2 (5 bases). The J call is doubtful: the DNA matches TRBJ2-5 better. The CDR3 is made up of 14 amino acids. CDR1 is LGHNA and CDR2 is YNFKEQ in the germline V gene.

J is TRBJ1-5 and V is TRBV27; D is undetermined. CDR1 is MNHEY and CDR2 is SMNVEV in the germline V gene (reference sequence). The CDR3 has 15 residues. V was shortened by 8 bases and J by 6 bases, with 20 bases between the two germline ends. In nucleotides, the CDR3 is TGTGCCAGCGGAACGATCACGGGCGGGAGTCAGCCCCAGCATTTT. This gives the protein CASGTITGGSQPQHF.

This chain uses TRBV6-6 with TRBJ2-3; 8 bases are a match to TRBD1. CDR3 length equals 15 residues. The germline CDR1 and CDR2 sequences are MNHNY and SVGAGI (reference sequence). V lost 6 bases and J lost 7; bases outside the gene matches: 12. CDR3 nucleotide sequence: TGTGCCAGCAGAGAGCCGGGACAGGTCGCGTATACGCAGTATTTT. This sequence encodes CASREPGQVAYTQYF.

A few counts support this clonotype. The genes are TRBV4-2 and TRBJ1-2; unclear D gene. The germline V and J ends were trimmed by 3 bases and 2 bases, with 13 bases remaining between them. The CDR3 has 15 amino acids. CDR1 is LGHNA and CDR2 is YNFKEQ in the germline V gene. CDR3 DNA: TGTGCCAGCAGCCAGCAAAAGACCCAGAACTATGGCTACACCTTC. Protein sequence: CASSQQKTQNYGYTF.

This clonotype was observed a handful of times. The CDR3 sequence is CASSQDLMGGRVDEQFF. The DNA for the CDR3 is TGTGCCAGCAGCCAAGATCTGATGGGGGGCCGAGTAGATGAGCAGTTCTTC. The chain couples TRBV4-2 to TRBJ2-1, with D perhaps assigned TRBD1 or TRBD2 (6 bases each). The germline CDR1 and CDR2 sequences are LGHNA and YNFKEQ. CDR3 length: 17 residues. V was pared by 0 bases and J by 8 bases, with 20 bases between.

The chain recombines TRBV9 with TRBJ1-2; TRBD1 matches 12 bases. Trimming removed 0 bases from V and 3 bases from J; junction bases left unmatched: 12. The germline V gene has CDR1 SGDLS and CDR2 YYNGEE. This CDR3 spans 19 amino acids. The CDR3: CASSVAETGQGARYYGYTF. DNA for the CDR3: TGTGCCAGCAGCGTAGCCGAGACGGGACAGGGGGCGCGGTACTATGGCTACACCTTC. Looking up the rest from reference TRBV9 and TRBJ1-2 gives the full variable domain: DSGVTQTPKHLITATGQRVTLRCSPRSGDLSVYWYQQSLDQGLQFLIQYYNGEERAKGNILERFSAQQFPDLHSELNLSSLELGDSALYFCASSVAETGQGARYYGYTFGSGTRLTVV.

This clonotype showed up just a few times. J is TRBJ2-3 and V is TRBV5-1, with TRBD1 identical over 8 bases. Germline V gives CDR1 SGHRS, CDR2 YFSETQ. The CDR3 consists of 14 residues. V shed 7 bases, J shed 3 bases, and the junction held 7 bases outside the gene matches. The CDR3 protein is CASHQGASTDTQYF. The CDR3 DNA is TGCGCCAGCCACCAGGGGGCGTCGACAGATACGCAGTATTTT.

The genes are TRBV5-1 and TRBJ2-3; D is unresolved. The germline V and J ends were trimmed by 4 bases and 4 bases, with 13 bases remaining between them. This CDR3 spans 14 amino acids. Per the germline V gene, CDR1 is SGHRS and CDR2 is YFSETQ. CDR3 sequence reads: CASSVESAPDTQYF. CDR3 bases: TGCGCCAGCAGCGTGGAGTCCGCCCCAGATACGCAGTATTTT.